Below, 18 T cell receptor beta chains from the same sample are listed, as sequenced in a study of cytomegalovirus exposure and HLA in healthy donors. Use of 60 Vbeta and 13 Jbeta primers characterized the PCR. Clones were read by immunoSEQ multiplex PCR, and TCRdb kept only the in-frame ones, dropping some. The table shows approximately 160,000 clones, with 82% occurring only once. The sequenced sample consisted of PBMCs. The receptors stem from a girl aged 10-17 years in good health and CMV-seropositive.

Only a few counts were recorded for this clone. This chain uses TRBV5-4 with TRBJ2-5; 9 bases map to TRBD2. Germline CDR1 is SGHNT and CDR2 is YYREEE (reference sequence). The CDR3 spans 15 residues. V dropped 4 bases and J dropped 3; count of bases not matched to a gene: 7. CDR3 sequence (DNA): TGTGCCAGCAGCACCCAGGGACTAGCCGAAGAGACCCAGTACTTC. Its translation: CASSTQGLAEETQYF.

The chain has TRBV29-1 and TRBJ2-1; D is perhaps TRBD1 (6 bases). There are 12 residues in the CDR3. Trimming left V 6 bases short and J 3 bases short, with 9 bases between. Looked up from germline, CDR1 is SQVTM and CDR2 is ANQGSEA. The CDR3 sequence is CSVSDSYNEQFF. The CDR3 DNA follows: TGCAGCGTCTCGGACAGCTACAATGAGCAGTTCTTC.

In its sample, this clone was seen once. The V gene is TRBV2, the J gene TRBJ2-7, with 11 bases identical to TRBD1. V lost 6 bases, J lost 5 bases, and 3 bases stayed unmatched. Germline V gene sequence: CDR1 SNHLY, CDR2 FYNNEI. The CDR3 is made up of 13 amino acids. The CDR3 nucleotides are TGTGCCAGCAGGAGGACAGGGGGCGACGAGCAGTACTTC. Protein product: CASRRTGGDEQYF.

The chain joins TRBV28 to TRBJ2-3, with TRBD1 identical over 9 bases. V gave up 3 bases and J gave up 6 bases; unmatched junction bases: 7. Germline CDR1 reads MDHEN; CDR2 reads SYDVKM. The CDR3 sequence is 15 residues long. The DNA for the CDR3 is TGTGCCAGCAGTTTCCGGGACAGGGATTCCGATACGCAGTATTTT. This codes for CASSFRDRDSDTQYF. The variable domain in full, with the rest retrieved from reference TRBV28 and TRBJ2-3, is DVKVTQSSRYLVKRTGEKVFLECVQDMDHENMFWYRQDPGLGLRLIYFSYDVKMKEKGDIPEGYSVSREKKERFSLILESASTNQTSMYLCASSFRDRDSDTQYFGPGTRLTVL.

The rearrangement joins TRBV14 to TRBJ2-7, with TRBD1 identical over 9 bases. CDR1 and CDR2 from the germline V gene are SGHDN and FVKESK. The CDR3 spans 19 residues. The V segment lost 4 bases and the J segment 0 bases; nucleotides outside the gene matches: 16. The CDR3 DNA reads TGTGCCAGCAGCCCGGACCGGGACAGGGTACTACAGGCCTCCTACGAGCAGTACTTC. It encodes CASSPDRDRVLQASYEQYF.

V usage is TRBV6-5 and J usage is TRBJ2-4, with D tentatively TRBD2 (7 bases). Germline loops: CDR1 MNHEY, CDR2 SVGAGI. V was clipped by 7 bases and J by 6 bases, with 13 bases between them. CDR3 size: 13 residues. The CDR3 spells CASTAGARNIQYF. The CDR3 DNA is TGTGCCAGCACCGCGGGGGCTCGAAACATTCAGTACTTC.

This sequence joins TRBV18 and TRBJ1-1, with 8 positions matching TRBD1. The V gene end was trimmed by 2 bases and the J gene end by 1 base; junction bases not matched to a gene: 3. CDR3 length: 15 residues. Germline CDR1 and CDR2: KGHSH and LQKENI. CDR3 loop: CASSPRQGRNTEAFF. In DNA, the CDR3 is TGTGCCAGCTCACCAAGACAGGGGAGGAACACTGAAGCTTTCTTT.

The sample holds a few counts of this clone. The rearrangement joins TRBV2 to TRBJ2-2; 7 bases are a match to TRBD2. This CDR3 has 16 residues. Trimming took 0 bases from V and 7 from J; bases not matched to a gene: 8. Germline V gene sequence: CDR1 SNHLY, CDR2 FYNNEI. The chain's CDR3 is CASSEAGTTLGGELFF. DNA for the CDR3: TGTGCCAGCAGTGAAGCTGGGACTACCTTGGGCGGGGAGCTGTTTTTT.

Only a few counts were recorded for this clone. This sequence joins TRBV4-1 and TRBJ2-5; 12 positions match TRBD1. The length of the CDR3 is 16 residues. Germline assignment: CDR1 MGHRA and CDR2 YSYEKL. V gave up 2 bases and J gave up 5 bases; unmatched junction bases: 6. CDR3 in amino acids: CASSQLGTGGWETQYF. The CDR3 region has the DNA TGCGCCAGCAGCCAACTCGGGACAGGGGGCTGGGAGACCCAGTACTTC.

In DNA form, the CDR3 reads TGTGCCAGCCGCTCCCGGACACCGACCACCGGGGAGCTGTTTTTT. Translating gives CASRSRTPTTGELFF. The chain links TRBV28 to TRBJ2-2; D might be TRBD1 (5 bases). CDR3 length equals 15 residues. The germline CDR1 and CDR2 sequences are MDHEN and SYDVKM. V was trimmed by 8 bases and J by 4 bases, leaving 17 bases between them.

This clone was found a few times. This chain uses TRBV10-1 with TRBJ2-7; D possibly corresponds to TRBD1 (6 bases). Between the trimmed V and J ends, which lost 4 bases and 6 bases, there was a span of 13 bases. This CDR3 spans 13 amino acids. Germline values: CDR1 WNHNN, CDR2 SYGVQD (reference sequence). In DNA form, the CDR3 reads TGCGCCAGCAGTGCAGTACTAGGGGGCGAGCAGTACTTC. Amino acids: CASSAVLGGEQYF.

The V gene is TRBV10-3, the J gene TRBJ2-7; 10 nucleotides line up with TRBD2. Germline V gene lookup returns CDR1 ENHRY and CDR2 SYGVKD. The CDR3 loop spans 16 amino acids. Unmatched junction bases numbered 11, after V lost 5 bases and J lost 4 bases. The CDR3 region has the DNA TGTGCCATCAGTTCTACACTAGCGGGGAGAAATTACGAGCAGTACTTC. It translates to CAISSTLAGRNYEQYF.

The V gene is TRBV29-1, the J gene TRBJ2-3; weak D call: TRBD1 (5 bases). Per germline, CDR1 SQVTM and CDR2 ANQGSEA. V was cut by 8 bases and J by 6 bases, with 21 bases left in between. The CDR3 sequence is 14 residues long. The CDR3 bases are TGCAGCCCCGAACGCGGTGGGGCGTGGGATACGCAGTATTTT. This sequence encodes CSPERGGAWDTQYF.

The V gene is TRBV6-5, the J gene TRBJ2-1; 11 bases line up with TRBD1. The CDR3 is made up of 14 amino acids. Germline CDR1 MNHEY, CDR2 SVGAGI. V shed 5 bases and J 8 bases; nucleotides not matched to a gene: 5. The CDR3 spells CASSPRTGGDEQFF. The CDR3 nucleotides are TGTGCCAGCAGTCCCCGGACAGGGGGCGATGAGCAGTTCTTC.

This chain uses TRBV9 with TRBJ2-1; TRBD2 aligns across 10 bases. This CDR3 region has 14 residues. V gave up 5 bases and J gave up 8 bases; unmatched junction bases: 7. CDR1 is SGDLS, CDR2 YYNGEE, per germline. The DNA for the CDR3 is TGTGCCAGCAGGGCAAGCGGGGGGGCAGATGAGCAGTTCTTC. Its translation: CASRASGGADEQFF.

For the CDR3, the DNA is TGTGCCAGCAGCCCCCGTAACTACAGGGGATTTCAGCCCCAGCATTTT. Protein product: CASSPRNYRGFQPQHF. The chain has TRBV28 and TRBJ1-5; 7 nucleotides align to TRBD1. The V and J ends lost 6 bases and 6 bases, in that order; junction bases with no gene match: 14. This CDR3 region has 16 residues. The germline V gene has CDR1 MDHEN and CDR2 SYDVKM.

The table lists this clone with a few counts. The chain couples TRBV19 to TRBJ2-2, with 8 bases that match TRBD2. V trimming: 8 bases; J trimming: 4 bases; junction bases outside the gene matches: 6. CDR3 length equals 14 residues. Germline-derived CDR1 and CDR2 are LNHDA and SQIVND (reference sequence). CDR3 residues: CASRAGEGTGELFF. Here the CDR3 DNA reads TGTGCCAGTCGAGCGGGAGAGGGCACCGGGGAGCTGTTTTTT. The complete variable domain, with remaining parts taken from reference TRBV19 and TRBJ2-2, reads DGGITQSPKYLFRKEGQNVTLSCEQNLNHDAMYWYRQDPGQGLRLIYYSQIVNDFQKGDIAEGYSVSREKKESFPLTVTSAQKNPTAFYLCASRAGEGTGELFFGEGSRLTVL.

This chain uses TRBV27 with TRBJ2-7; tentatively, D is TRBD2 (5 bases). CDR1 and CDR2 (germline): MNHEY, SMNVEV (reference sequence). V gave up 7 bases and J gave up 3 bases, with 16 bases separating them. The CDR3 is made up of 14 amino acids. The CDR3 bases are TGTGCCAGCACCCCCAGAGGACTGTTCTACGAGCAGTACTTC. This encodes CASTPRGLFYEQYF.